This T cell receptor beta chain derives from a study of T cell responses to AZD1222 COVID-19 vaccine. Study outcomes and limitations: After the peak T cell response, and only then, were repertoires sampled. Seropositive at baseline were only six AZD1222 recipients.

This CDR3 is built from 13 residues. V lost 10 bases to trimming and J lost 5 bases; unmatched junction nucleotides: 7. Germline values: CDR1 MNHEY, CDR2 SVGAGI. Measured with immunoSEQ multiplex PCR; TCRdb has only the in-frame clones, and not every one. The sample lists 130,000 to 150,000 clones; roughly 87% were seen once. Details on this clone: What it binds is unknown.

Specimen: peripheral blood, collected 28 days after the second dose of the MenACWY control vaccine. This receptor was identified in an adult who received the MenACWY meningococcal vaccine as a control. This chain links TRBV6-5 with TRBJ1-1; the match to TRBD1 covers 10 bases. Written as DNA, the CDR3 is TGTGCCACGACGACAGGGGGCGGGACTGAAGCTTTCTTT. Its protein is CATTTGGGTEAFF.